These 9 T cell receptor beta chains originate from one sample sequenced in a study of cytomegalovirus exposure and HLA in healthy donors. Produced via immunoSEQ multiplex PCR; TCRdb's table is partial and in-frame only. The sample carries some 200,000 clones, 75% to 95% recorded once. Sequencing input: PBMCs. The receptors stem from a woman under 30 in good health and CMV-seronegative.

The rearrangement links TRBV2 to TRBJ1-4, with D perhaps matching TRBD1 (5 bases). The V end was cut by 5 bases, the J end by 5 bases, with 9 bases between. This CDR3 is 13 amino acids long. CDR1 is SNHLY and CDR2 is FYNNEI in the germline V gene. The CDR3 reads CASSIDRNEKLFF. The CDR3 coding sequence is TGTGCCAGCAGTATCGACAGAAATGAAAAACTGTTTTTT. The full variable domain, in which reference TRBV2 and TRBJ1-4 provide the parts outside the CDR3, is EPEVTQTPSHQVTQMGQEVILRCVPISNHLYFYWYRQILGQKVEFLVSFYNNEISEKSEIFDDQFSVERPDGSNFTLKIRSTKLEDSAMYFCASSIDRNEKLFFGSGTQLSVL.

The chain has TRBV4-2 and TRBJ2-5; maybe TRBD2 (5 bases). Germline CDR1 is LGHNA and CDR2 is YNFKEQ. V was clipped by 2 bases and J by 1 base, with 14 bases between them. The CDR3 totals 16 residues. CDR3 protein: CASSQIRTDPQETQYF. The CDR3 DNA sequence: TGTGCCAGCAGCCAAATCCGGACTGACCCCCAAGAGACCCAGTACTTC.

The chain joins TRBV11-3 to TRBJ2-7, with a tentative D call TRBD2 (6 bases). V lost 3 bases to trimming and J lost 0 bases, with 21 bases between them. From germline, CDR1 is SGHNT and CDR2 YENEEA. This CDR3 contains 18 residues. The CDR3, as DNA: TGTGCCAGCAGCTTGGGGGACCACCAAGCGGGTGGCTCCTACGAGCAGTACTTC. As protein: CASSLGDHQAGGSYEQYF.

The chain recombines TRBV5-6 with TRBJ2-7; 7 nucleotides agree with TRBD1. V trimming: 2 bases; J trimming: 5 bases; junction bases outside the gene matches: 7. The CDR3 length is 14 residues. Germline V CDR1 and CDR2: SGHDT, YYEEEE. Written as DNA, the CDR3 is TGTGCCAGCAGCTTTACAGGGGTGGGACACGAGCAGTACTTC. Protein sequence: CASSFTGVGHEQYF. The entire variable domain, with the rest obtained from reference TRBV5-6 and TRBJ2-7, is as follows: DAGVTQSPTHLIKTRGQQVTLRCSPKSGHDTVSWYQQALGQGPQFIFQYYEEEERQRGNFPDRFSGHQFPNYSSELNVNALLLGDSALYLCASSFTGVGHEQYFGPGTRLTVT.

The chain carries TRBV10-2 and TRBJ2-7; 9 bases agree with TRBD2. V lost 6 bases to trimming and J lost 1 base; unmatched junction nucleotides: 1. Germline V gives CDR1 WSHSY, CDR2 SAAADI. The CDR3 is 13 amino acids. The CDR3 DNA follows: TGCGCCAGCAGCCTAGCGGGATCCTACGAGCAGTACTTC. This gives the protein CASSLAGSYEQYF.

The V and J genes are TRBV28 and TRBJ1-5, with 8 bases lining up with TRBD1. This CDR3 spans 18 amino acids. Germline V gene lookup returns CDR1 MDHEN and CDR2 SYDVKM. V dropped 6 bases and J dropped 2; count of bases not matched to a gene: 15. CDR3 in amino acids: CASRRPYDRGNRNQPQHF. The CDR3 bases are TGTGCCAGCAGGAGACCTTATGACAGGGGCAATCGCAATCAGCCCCAGCATTTT.

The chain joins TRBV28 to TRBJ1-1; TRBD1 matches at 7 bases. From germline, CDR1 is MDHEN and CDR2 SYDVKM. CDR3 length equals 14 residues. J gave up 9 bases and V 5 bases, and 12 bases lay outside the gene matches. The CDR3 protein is CASSLLAGGGKAFF. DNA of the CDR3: TGTGCCAGCAGTCTTCTGGCAGGGGGAGGAAAAGCTTTCTTT.

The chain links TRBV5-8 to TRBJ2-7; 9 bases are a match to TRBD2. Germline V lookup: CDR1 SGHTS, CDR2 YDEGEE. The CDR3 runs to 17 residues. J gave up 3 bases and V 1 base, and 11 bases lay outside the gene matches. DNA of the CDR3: TGTGCCAGCAGCTTGAGGTGGTTAGCGGGAGTTCACTACGAGCAGTACTTC. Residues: CASSLRWLAGVHYEQYF.

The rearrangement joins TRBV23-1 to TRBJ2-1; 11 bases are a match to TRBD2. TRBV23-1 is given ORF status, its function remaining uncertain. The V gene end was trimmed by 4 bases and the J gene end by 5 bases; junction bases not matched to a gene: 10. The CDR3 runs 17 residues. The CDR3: CASSPCQGTSGHNEQFF. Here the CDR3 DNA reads TGCGCCAGCAGTCCGTGCCAAGGGACTAGCGGCCACAATGAGCAGTTCTTC.